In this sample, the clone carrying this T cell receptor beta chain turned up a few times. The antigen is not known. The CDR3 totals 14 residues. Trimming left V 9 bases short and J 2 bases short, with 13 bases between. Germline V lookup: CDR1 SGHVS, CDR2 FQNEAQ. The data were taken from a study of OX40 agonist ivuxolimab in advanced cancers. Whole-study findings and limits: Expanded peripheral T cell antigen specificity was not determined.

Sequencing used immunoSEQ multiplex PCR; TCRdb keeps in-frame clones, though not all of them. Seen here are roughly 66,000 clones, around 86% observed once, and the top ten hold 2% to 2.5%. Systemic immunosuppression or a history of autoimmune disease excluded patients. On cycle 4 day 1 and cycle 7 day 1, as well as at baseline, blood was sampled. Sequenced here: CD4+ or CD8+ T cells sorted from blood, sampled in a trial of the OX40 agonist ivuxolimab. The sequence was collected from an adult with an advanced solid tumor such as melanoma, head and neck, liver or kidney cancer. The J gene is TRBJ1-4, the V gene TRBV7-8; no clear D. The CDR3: CASSRGRTNEKLFF. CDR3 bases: TGTGCCAGTTCCCGTGGGAGGACTAATGAAAAACTGTTTTTT.